The 3 T cell receptor beta chains given below trace back to one sample, sequenced in a study of STAT5B mutations in CD4+ large granular lymphocyte leukemia. Repertoires were generated with immunoSEQ multiplex PCR, while TCRdb's copy carries only in-frame clones and drops some. Of about 25,000 clones in the sample, 74% are singletons; the top ten hold roughly a tenth. Specimen: CD4+ T cells from blood buffy coats. The origin of the receptors is a human donor in good health.

The chain combines TRBV7-2 with TRBJ1-1; D unclear. Trimming pared 0 bases from V and 1 base from J, leaving 6 bases between. The germline V gene has CDR1 SGHTA and CDR2 FQGNSA. The CDR3 sequence is 14 residues long. The DNA of the CDR3 is TGTGCCAGCAGCTTAGCTGTTTCGAACACTGAAGCTTTCTTT. Translation: CASSLAVSNTEAFF.

This clone has a handful of counts. V gene TRBV10-3 combines with J gene TRBJ1-1, with a weak D call TRBD1 (5 bases). The CDR3 runs to 15 residues. The germline gives CDR1 ENHRY, CDR2 SYGVKD. V was clipped by 2 bases and J by 4 bases, with 14 bases between them. The CDR3 DNA sequence: TGTGCCATCAGTGAGCGGGGGGTGGAGATCACTGAAGCTTTCTTT. Its translation is CAISERGVEITEAFF.

The V call is TRBV5-4, the J call TRBJ1-1; 10 bases agree with TRBD1. CDR1 and CDR2 from the germline V gene are SGHNT and YYREEE (reference sequence). V trimming: 4 bases; J trimming: 6 bases; junction bases outside the gene matches: 12. The CDR3 has 16 residues. CDR3 in amino acids: CASSSGVTGGGPEAFF. CDR3 nucleotide sequence: TGTGCCAGCAGCAGTGGAGTGACAGGGGGCGGCCCTGAAGCTTTCTTT. Variable domain in full (rest from reference TRBV5-4 and TRBJ1-1): ETGVTQSPTHLIKTRGQQVTLRCSSQSGHNTVSWYQQALGQGPQFIFQYYREEENGRGNFPPRFSGLQFPNYSSELNVNALELDDSALYLCASSSGVTGGGPEAFFGQGTRLTVV.